Below are 17 T cell receptor beta chains sequenced from a single sample in a study of patients and donors after allogeneic stem cell transplantation (TCRdb year 2020). Libraries were made using RT-PCR. The sample was run on a NextSeq 550. TCRdb passed the public sequencing reads through fastp at Q25 and MiXCR, retaining productive beta sequences. Duplicate CDR3 protein sequences are folded into a single record with the most common DNA and genes. This sample gives 37,000 or so distinct CDR3 sequences in total; around a third of them show up just once. 55% to 75% of the sample is in the top ten clones. Sample: blood, either unsorted or a sorted T cell fraction (not recorded which). All receptors derive from a human donor who was either an allogeneic HSCT recipient or a stem cell or donor lymphocyte infusion donor (not recorded which). It is not recorded whose cells these are; they may come from a transplant donor.

The gene calls are TRBV2 and TRBJ2-1; TRBD2 aligns across 9 bases. V was pared by 2 bases and J by 4 bases, with 9 bases of the junction left unmatched. The germline V gene encodes CDR1 SNHLY and CDR2 FYNNEI. The CDR3 covers 17 residues. In DNA, the CDR3 is TGTGCCAGCAGTGAACTTCTCCGGCTAGCGGGATACAATGAGCAGTTCTTC. Its translation: CASSELLRLAGYNEQFF. The full variable domain, in which reference TRBV2 and TRBJ2-1 provide the parts outside the CDR3, is EPEVTQTPSHQVTQMGQEVILRCVPISNHLYFYWYRQILGQKVEFLVSFYNNEISEKSEIFDDQFSVERPDGSNFTLKIRSTKLEDSAMYFCASSELLRLAGYNEQFFGPGTRLTVL.

This chain connects TRBV7-9 to TRBJ2-7, with TRBD2 matching over 10 bases. The V and J ends lost 6 bases and 5 bases, in that order; junction bases with no gene match: 10. The CDR3 has 15 residues. CDR1 and CDR2 (germline): SEHNR, FQNEAQ (reference sequence). CDR3 sequence reads: CASRLLLAGEDEQYF. In DNA form, the CDR3 reads TGTGCCAGCAGGCTTTTGCTAGCGGGAGAAGACGAGCAGTACTTC.

The V gene is TRBV7-2, the J gene TRBJ2-5; D remains unclear. This CDR3 contains 13 residues. V was clipped by 3 bases and J by 1 base, with 6 bases between them. CDR1 SGHTA and CDR2 FQGNSA come from the germline V gene. The CDR3, as DNA: TGTGCCAGCAGCTTTTCGGGCCAAGAGACCCAGTACTTC. Translation gives CASSFSGQETQYF.

The chain couples TRBV28 to TRBJ2-5; TRBD2 aligns across 11 bases. Germline CDR1 and CDR2: MDHEN and SYDVKM. This CDR3 is built from 18 residues. Trimming took 2 bases from V and 0 from J; bases not matched to a gene: 8. The CDR3 loop is CASSLRMTSGTYQETQYF. As DNA, the CDR3 is TGTGCCAGCAGTTTACGAATGACTAGCGGGACGTACCAAGAGACCCAGTACTTC.

The chain links TRBV7-9 to TRBJ2-2, with D tentatively TRBD1 or TRBD2 (5 bases each). This CDR3 contains 15 residues. In germline, CDR1 is SEHNR, CDR2 FQNEAQ (reference sequence). The V end lost 0 bases, the J end lost 0 bases, and 5 bases lay between the germline ends. The CDR3 is CASSLAGANTGELFF. The CDR3, as DNA: TGTGCCAGCAGCTTAGCGGGGGCGAACACCGGGGAGCTGTTTTTT.

The J gene is TRBJ2-2, the V gene TRBV5-5; D remains unclear. The germline V gene has CDR1 SGHKS and CDR2 YYEKEE (reference sequence). The germline V and J ends were trimmed by 0 bases and 4 bases, with 10 bases remaining between them. There are 15 residues in the CDR3. The CDR3 here is CASSLALKLTGELFF. The CDR3 DNA reads as TGTGCCAGCAGCTTGGCCTTGAAACTCACCGGGGAGCTGTTTTTT. Full variable domain (remainder filled in from reference TRBV5-5 and TRBJ2-2): DAGVTQSPTHLIKTRGQQVTLRCSPISGHKSVSWYQQVLGQGPQFIFQYYEKEERGRGNFPDRFSARQFPNYSSELNVNALLLGDSALYLCASSLALKLTGELFFGEGSRLTVL.

The chain is built from TRBV10-3 and TRBJ1-1, with TRBD1 as a possible D gene (6 bases). The CDR3 loop spans 14 amino acids. Trimming removed 4 bases from V and 5 bases from J, with 14 bases in between. CDR1 and CDR2 from the germline V gene are ENHRY and SYGVKD. In DNA form, the CDR3 reads TGTGCCATCAGTGCTGGGGGGGCCGGGACTGAAGCTTTCTTT. Protein sequence: CAISAGGAGTEAFF.

The chain uses TRBV7-9 and TRBJ1-4; TRBD1 matches 7 bases. The CDR3 totals 14 residues. Losses at the gene ends were 6 bases for V and 8 bases for J; bases not matched to a gene: 9. Germline CDR1 is SEHNR and CDR2 is FQNEAQ (reference sequence). In nucleotides, the CDR3 is TGTGCCAGCAGAAGTTACAGGGGTAGGGAAAAACTGTTTTTT. This translates into CASRSYRGREKLFF.

The genes are TRBV25-1 and TRBJ1-1; TRBD1 is a possible D gene (5 bases). Trimming removed 0 bases at V and 5 bases at J, with 13 bases between. CDR3 size: 15 residues. Germline V CDR1 and CDR2: MGHDK, SYGVNS. The chain's CDR3 is CASSEYLGAWTEAFF. The DNA for the CDR3 is TGTGCCAGCAGTGAATATTTAGGGGCGTGGACTGAAGCTTTCTTT.

The chain links TRBV10-3 to TRBJ2-7, with 10 nucleotides matching TRBD2. Germline lookup yields CDR1 ENHRY and CDR2 SYGVKD. The junction had 3 bases not matched to a gene; V was cut back by 2 bases and J by 2 bases. The CDR3 extends over 15 amino acids. CDR3 loop: CAISEGLAGAYEQYF. CDR3 nucleotides: TGTGCCATCAGTGAGGGGCTAGCGGGAGCCTACGAGCAGTACTTC.

This chain links TRBV18 with TRBJ1-1; D is unclear. This CDR3 has 15 amino acids. The ends were cut back, 2 bases at V and 0 bases at J, with 10 bases in the middle. Germline V gene sequence: CDR1 KGHSH, CDR2 LQKENI. The CDR3 sequence: CASSPGPGMNTEAFF. DNA for the CDR3: TGTGCCAGCTCACCAGGTCCGGGGATGAACACTGAAGCTTTCTTT.

This clonotype has just a few counts. The chain recombines TRBV5-1 with TRBJ2-7; weak D call: TRBD2 (5 bases). In germline, CDR1 is SGHRS, CDR2 YFSETQ. Trimming shortened V by 8 bases and J by 7 bases, and 25 bases separated the two germline ends. The CDR3 has 15 amino acids. CDR3 sequence reads: CASSSPSSDSSEQYF. For the CDR3, the DNA is TGCGCCAGTTCCTCCCCCTCGTCGGACTCCTCGGAGCAGTACTTC.

V usage is TRBV20-1 and J usage is TRBJ2-7; D is ambiguous. This CDR3 has 15 amino acids. V dropped 4 bases and J dropped 0 bases, with 16 bases sitting between them. The germline CDR1 and CDR2 sequences are DFQATT and SNEGSKA (reference sequence). Here the CDR3 DNA reads TGCAGTGCTAACCCCCAGAAGGCCTCCTCCTACGAGCAGTACTTC. This translates into CSANPQKASSYEQYF.

This chain joins TRBV7-9 and TRBJ2-7; 9 nucleotides agree with TRBD2. In germline, CDR1 is SEHNR, CDR2 FQNEAQ (reference sequence). The CDR3 totals 16 residues. With V trimmed by 5 bases and J by 0 bases, 8 bases remained unmatched. The CDR3 spells CASSQTLTSGSYEQYF. DNA for the CDR3: TGTGCCAGCAGCCAAACGTTGACTAGCGGCTCCTACGAGCAGTACTTC.

This clonotype was seen more than once but under ten times. The chain combines TRBV7-9 with TRBJ1-5; no definite D call. Germline V CDR1 and CDR2: SEHNR, FQNEAQ (reference sequence). The V gene lost 3 bases and the J gene lost 5 bases, with 5 bases spanning the gap. CDR3 length: 12 residues. The DNA of the CDR3 is TGTGCCAGCAGCTTTTCAGATCAGCCCCAGCATTTT. Translating it yields CASSFSDQPQHF.

This clonotype came up a few times. The chain joins TRBV12-3 or TRBV12-4 to TRBJ1-1; no definite D call. The CDR3 is 13 residues long. V was trimmed by 4 bases and J by 4 bases, leaving 10 bases between them. The CDR3 region is CASSWRGGTEAFF. In DNA, the CDR3 is TGTGCCAGCAGTTGGCGGGGTGGCACTGAAGCTTTCTTT.

In its sample, this clonotype was seen many times. The chain recombines TRBV4-3 with TRBJ1-2; D is unclear. Germline CDR1 and CDR2: LGHNA and YSLEER. V lost 1 base, J lost 4 bases, and 13 bases lay in between. This CDR3 spans 15 amino acids. The CDR3 region is CASSQAVGGSYGYTF. The CDR3, as DNA: TGCGCCAGCAGCCAAGCGGTCGGAGGGAGCTATGGCTACACCTTC.